This is a list of T cell receptor beta chains from one sample in a study of cytomegalovirus exposure and HLA in healthy donors. Generated by immunoSEQ multiplex PCR, the TCRdb table keeps only in-frame clones and is missing some. The table for this sample gives 150,000 to 200,000 clones. Sequencing was done on a sample of PBMCs. These receptor sequences come from a young woman in good health and CMV-seropositive. Both conserved end residues are part of each CDR3. D genes are given only for firm matches.

d_call	v_call	j_call	cdr3_nt	cdr3_aa
NA	TRBV5-6	TRBJ2-7	TGTGCCAGCAGCTCCCGGACAGCCTACGAGCAGTACTTC	CASSSRTAYEQYF
NA	TRBV14	TRBJ2-1	TGTGCCAGCAGCCAAGATGGTGGCAGCTCCTACAATGAGCAGTTCTTC	CASSQDGGSSYNEQFF
TRBD2	TRBV19	TRBJ2-1	TGTGCCAGTAGTAAACCGGGACTAGGGGTCGCGGGCAATGAGCAGTTCTTC	CASSKPGLGVAGNEQFF
TRBD1	TRBV4-3	TRBJ1-5	TGCGCCAGCAGCCAAGGAGCAGGGGGACAGGGAGGTCAGCCCCAGCATTTT	CASSQGAGGQGGQPQHF
TRBD2	TRBV5-1	TRBJ2-1	TGCGCCAGCAGCTTGGAAGGGAGCGGGAGGGCCTCCTACAATGAGCAGTTCTTC	CASSLEGSGRASYNEQFF
NA	TRBV2	TRBJ1-1	TGTGCCAGCAGTGATCGGGTACAGGGTGGGTACACTGAAGCTTTCTTT	CASSDRVQGGYTEAFF
TRBD1	TRBV7-9	TRBJ1-6	TGTGCCAGCAGCCGAATCAGGGGGCAAAATTCACCCCTCCACTTT	CASSRIRGQNSPLHF
TRBD2	TRBV30	TRBJ2-5	TGTGCCTGGAGTGTCCCGGGACTAGTAACGGAGACCCAGTACTTC	CAWSVPGLVTETQYF
NA	TRBV6-5	TRBJ2-2	TGTGCCAGCGGAGGGGGCTCCGGGGAGCTGTTTTTT	CASGGGSGELFF
NA	TRBV7-9	TRBJ2-6	TGTGCCAGCAGCTTAAGGGGGGGTACCTCTGGGGCCAACGTCCTGACTTTC	CASSLRGGTSGANVLTF
TRBD2	TRBV15	TRBJ2-7	TGTGCCACCAGCATGGGACTAGCGGGCGCCTACGAGCAGTACTTC	CATSMGLAGAYEQYF
TRBD2	TRBV5-1	TRBJ2-2	TGCGCCAGCAGCTTGGTTTTGGAGGGACTAGCGGGAGGGCCGAACACCGGGGAGCTGTTTTTT	CASSLVLEGLAGGPNTGELFF
NA	TRBV5-1	TRBJ1-3	TGCGCCAGCAGCTTGGAAGGGGCTGGTGGAAACACCATATATTTT	CASSLEGAGGNTIYF
NA	TRBV5-4	TRBJ2-1	TGTGCCAGCAGCTTGGGCGTAAGCTCCTACAATGAGCAGTTCTTC	CASSLGVSSYNEQFF
NA	TRBV20-1	TRBJ2-7	TGCAGTGCCAACAGGGACTACGAGCAGTACTTC	CSANRDYEQYF
NA	TRBV28	TRBJ2-7	TGTGCCAGCAGTACGGGGGGCGAGGGGATATACGAGCAGTACTTC	CASSTGGEGIYEQYF
NA	TRBV5-4	TRBJ2-3	TGTGCCAGCAGCTTGTCGTCCTATCGCACAGATACGCAGTATTTT	CASSLSSYRTDTQYF
NA	TRBV4-3	TRBJ1-2	TGCGCCAGCAGCCAGAGTTTGGGGAGGAACTATGGCTACACCTTC	CASSQSLGRNYGYTF
NA	TRBV5-1	TRBJ1-1	TGCGCCAGTATTGGGTCGGGATCGAACACTGAAGCTTTCTTT	CASIGSGSNTEAFF
TRBD2	TRBV11-3	TRBJ2-3	TGTGCCAGCAGCCCCGGGACTAGCGGGTACACAGATACGCAGTATTTT	CASSPGTSGYTDTQYF
NA	TRBV18	TRBJ1-2	TGTGCCAGCTCACCGAGCGGGACGGACTATGGCTACACCTTC	CASSPSGTDYGYTF
NA	TRBV12-5	TRBJ1-6	TGTGCTAGTGGTTTGGGTACATTATATAATTCACCCCTCCACTTT	CASGLGTLYNSPLHF
NA	TRBV6-5	TRBJ1-2	TGTGCCAGCAGTTGGCAGGTCGGATATGGCTACACCTTC	CASSWQVGYGYTF
TRBD1	TRBV4-1	TRBJ2-5	TGCGCCAGCAGCTCTAGATCCACAGGGGCGAAGTACCAAGAGACCCAGTACTTC	CASSSRSTGAKYQETQYF
TRBD2	TRBV19	TRBJ2-7	TGTGCCAGTAAAGTCGCGGCGGGAGGTCACGAGCAGTACTTC	CASKVAAGGHEQYF
NA	TRBV7-2	TRBJ1-2	TGTGCCACCCCGAAGACCGACAGTACTACGGGTTATGGCTACACCTTC	CATPKTDSTTGYGYTF
NA	TRBV30	TRBJ2-3	TGTGCCTGGAGTGTACAGTCATCCTATACGCAGTATTTT	CAWSVQSSYTQYF
TRBD2	TRBV7-2	TRBJ2-1	TGTGCCTCCTCTCGGGGGGACTACAATGAGCAGTTCTTC	CASSRGDYNEQFF
TRBD2	TRBV27	TRBJ2-5	TGTGCCAGCAAGGGACTACTCCGACAAGAGACCCAGTACTTC	CASKGLLRQETQYF
TRBD1	TRBV5-1	TRBJ1-2	TGCGCCAGCAGCTTGGCACCAGGGGGTGACGGCTACACCTTC	CASSLAPGGDGYTF